This TCR beta chain was recovered during a study of brain T cells in children with intractable seizures. Study-level results: Absence of clones before surgery may stem from lower sequencing depth. Patients' HCMV serostatus was unknown; virus specificity rests on CDR3 similarity alone.

Profiling relied on immunoSEQ multiplex PCR, and the TCRdb table lists in-frame clones only, not all of them. The profile covers about 41,000 clones, with over 75% appearing a single time and roughly 6.5% taken by the ten largest. The sequenced cases were selected for having the highest brain T cell transcript signatures. Patients received at least one anti-epileptic drug before surgery. There are 15 residues in the CDR3. With 0 bases removed from V and 6 bases from J, the gap between germline ends came to 9 bases. Germline CDR1 MNHEY, CDR2 SVGAGI. This clone appeared once. Antigen: not known. The chain couples TRBV6-5 to TRBJ1-6; the D is unclear. This specimen was peripheral blood, taken at surgery. The clonotype was recovered from a girl aged 2-10 years with tuberous sclerosis and intractable seizures. The CDR3 DNA follows: TGTGCCAGCAGTTACTCACGAGGATTTAATTCACCCCTCCACTTT. Amino acid sequence: CASSYSRGFNSPLHF.